This TCR beta chain emerged from a study of cytomegalovirus exposure and HLA in healthy donors. Regarding the study as a whole: In a later analysis, specific HLA alleles were associated with 15,000 to 20,000 TCR beta sequences at a 0.05 false discovery rate. What a later analysis showed was that several of the most significant clusters appeared linked to common viral pathogens. Researchers reportedly found TCR beta sequences accurately predicted most subjects' HLA-A and HLA-B alleles. CMV antigen specificity was confirmed in vitro for three CMV-associated chains.

Turning to this clone: The antigen remains unidentified.

The length of the CDR3 is 15 residues. From germline, CDR1 is SGHRS and CDR2 YFSETQ. V trimming: 3 bases; J trimming: 2 bases; junction bases outside the gene matches: 5. The PCR had 60 Vbeta and 13 Jbeta primers. Generated by immunoSEQ multiplex PCR, the TCRdb table keeps only in-frame clones and is missing some. Here the sample spans roughly 180,000 clones, 65% to 85% being singletons. J is TRBJ2-5 and V is TRBV5-1; 9 positions agree with TRBD1. This receptor was taken from a girl aged 10-17 years in good health and CMV-seropositive. Sequencing input: PBMCs. The CDR3 region is CASSSSGTGQETQYF. DNA for the CDR3: TGCGCCAGCAGCTCTTCCGGGACAGGGCAAGAGACCCAGTACTTC.